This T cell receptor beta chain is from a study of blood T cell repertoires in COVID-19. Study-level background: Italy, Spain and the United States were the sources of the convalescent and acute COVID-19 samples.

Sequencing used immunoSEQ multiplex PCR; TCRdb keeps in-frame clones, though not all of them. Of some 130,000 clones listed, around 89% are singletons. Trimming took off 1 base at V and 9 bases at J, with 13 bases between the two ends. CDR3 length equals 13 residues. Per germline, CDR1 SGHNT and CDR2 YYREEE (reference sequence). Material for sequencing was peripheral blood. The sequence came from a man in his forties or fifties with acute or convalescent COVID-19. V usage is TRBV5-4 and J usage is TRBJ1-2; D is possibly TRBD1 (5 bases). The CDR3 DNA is TGTGCCAGCAGCTTGTTTGGGGGGGGAAGCTACACCTTC. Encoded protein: CASSLFGGGSYTF.